Below, 16 T cell receptor beta chains from the same sample are listed, as sequenced in a study of shared clonotypes between healthy human individuals. Data came from immunoSEQ multiplex PCR; TCRdb stores just in-frame clones and leaves some out. The sample records around 2,000,000 clones, 85% to 95% being singletons. CD45RO-negative, CCR7-selected cells formed the naive CD8 fraction, which excluded terminally differentiated effector memory CD45RA+ cells. The sequencing input was naive CD8+ T cells from PBMCs. The receptors were gathered from a young man in good health. Some clones in this sample may be carry-over from other donors' samples.

This clone was observed once. The genes are TRBV4-2 and TRBJ2-1, with D perhaps matching TRBD1 or TRBD2 (5 bases each). CDR3 length: 16 residues. The germline V gene encodes CDR1 LGHNA and CDR2 YNFKEQ. With 1 base removed from V and 4 bases from J, the gap between germline ends came to 14 bases. The CDR3 loop reads CASSQGGSGPYNEQFF. Written as DNA, the CDR3 is TGTGCCAGCAGCCAAGGAGGTTCGGGGCCTTACAATGAGCAGTTCTTC.

This chain connects TRBV27 to TRBJ2-6; D gene ambiguous. The germline V and J ends were trimmed by 6 bases and 1 base, with 1 base remaining between them. The germline CDR1 and CDR2 sequences are MNHEY and SMNVEV (reference sequence). This CDR3 is built from 12 residues. The CDR3 coding sequence is TGTGCCAGCAGATCTGGGGCCAACGTCCTGACTTTC. Translating gives CASRSGANVLTF.

The chain recombines TRBV28 with TRBJ2-7, with 10 bases fitting TRBD2. Germline values: CDR1 MDHEN, CDR2 SYDVKM. The junction had 7 bases not matched to a gene; V was cut back by 6 bases and J by 2 bases. The CDR3 runs 15 residues. CDR3 sequence (DNA): TGTGCCAGCAGCCAGGCTAGCGGGGGCACCTACGAGCAGTACTTC. Its translation is CASSQASGGTYEQYF.

In DNA form, the CDR3 reads TGTGCCAGCAGCGAAACTAGCGGGACCCACAATGAGCAGTTCTTC. It translates to CASSETSGTHNEQFF. The rearrangement uses TRBV9 and TRBJ2-1, with 10 nucleotides matching TRBD2. Germline CDR1 reads SGDLS; CDR2 reads YYNGEE. The CDR3 has 15 amino acids. J was trimmed by 5 bases and V by 3 bases; bases with no gene match: 5.

The genes are TRBV6-5 and TRBJ2-7; D unclear. The germline CDR1 and CDR2 sequences are MNHEY and SVGAGI. V dropped 5 bases and J dropped 0 bases, with 11 bases sitting between them. The CDR3 is 14 residues long. The CDR3 region is CASSPTDSSYEQYF. CDR3 sequence (DNA): TGTGCCAGCAGTCCTACAGATTCCTCCTACGAGCAGTACTTC.

The genes are TRBV7-9 and TRBJ2-1, with D perhaps TRBD2 (6 bases). The V gene's germline CDR1 is SEHNR and CDR2 FQNEAQ (reference sequence). CDR3 length: 15 amino acids. V shed 8 bases and J shed 9 bases, with 23 bases lying between them. Here the CDR3 DNA reads TGTGCCAGCGAACCACCGTTTACTAGCCGGGCTGAGCAGTTCTTC. It yields the protein CASEPPFTSRAEQFF.

The chain combines TRBV6-8 with TRBJ2-5; D not certain. This CDR3 comprises 14 residues. The germline CDR1 and CDR2 sequences are MNHGY and SAAAGT. Trimming took 7 bases from V and 4 from J, leaving 16 bases between them. Here the CDR3 reads CASTSRNPRETQYF. In DNA form, the CDR3 reads TGTGCCAGCACCTCAAGGAACCCACGAGAGACCCAGTACTTC.

The genes are TRBV5-8 and TRBJ2-7, with 11 bases matching TRBD1. In germline, CDR1 is SGHTS, CDR2 YDEGEE. Unmatched junction bases numbered 9, after V lost 9 bases and J lost 7 bases. The CDR3 contains 13 residues. In DNA form, the CDR3 reads TGTGCCACCTCCGGGACAGGGGGTCGTGAGCAGTACTTC. It specifies CATSGTGGREQYF.

This clone occurred once. The CDR3 sequence: CASSLWTGVTYEQYF. The CDR3 nucleotides read TGCGCCAGCAGCTTGTGGACAGGGGTAACCTACGAGCAGTACTTC. The J gene is TRBJ2-7, the V gene TRBV5-1, with 9 bases matching TRBD1. This CDR3 has 15 residues. The V and J ends lost 1 base and 2 bases, in that order; junction bases with no gene match: 4. CDR1 is SGHRS and CDR2 is YFSETQ in the germline V gene.

The rearrangement links TRBV10-3 to TRBJ2-6; the D gene is possibly TRBD2 (5 bases). Per germline, CDR1 ENHRY and CDR2 SYGVKD. The CDR3 runs to 15 residues. V lost 5 bases to trimming and J lost 0 bases, with 8 bases between them. For the CDR3, the DNA is TGTGCCATCAGTCATGACTACTCTGGGGCCAACGTCCTGACTTTC. Translation: CAISHDYSGANVLTF.

This clone was seen a single time. The rearrangement joins TRBV6-5 to TRBJ2-7; the match to TRBD1 covers 8 bases. The CDR3 contains 15 residues. V lost 6 bases, J lost 3 bases, and 10 bases stayed unmatched. CDR1 MNHEY and CDR2 SVGAGI come from the germline V gene. CDR3 coding DNA: TGTGCCAGCAGGGCCTTTGGACAGGGAGGCTACGAGCAGTACTTC. Protein sequence: CASRAFGQGGYEQYF.

J is TRBJ2-2 and V is TRBV9; no firm D call. Trimming pared 0 bases from V and 6 bases from J, leaving 6 bases between. From germline, CDR1 is SGDLS and CDR2 YYNGEE. The CDR3 is made up of 13 amino acids. CDR3 sequence: CASSVDEPGELFF. The DNA for the CDR3 is TGTGCCAGCAGCGTAGATGAGCCCGGGGAGCTGTTTTTT.

The chain employs TRBV5-5 and TRBJ2-5; the D gene is possibly TRBD1 (6 bases). Germline CDR1 reads SGHKS; CDR2 reads YYEKEE (reference sequence). The CDR3 is made up of 14 amino acids. V was pared by 0 bases and J by 4 bases, with 10 bases between. In nucleotides, the CDR3 is TGTGCCAGCAGCTTGGCAGGGGTGCGAGAGACCCAGTACTTC. This translates into CASSLAGVRETQYF.

The chain recombines TRBV7-9 with TRBJ2-5; no clear D. The germline gives CDR1 SEHNR, CDR2 FQNEAQ (reference sequence). The CDR3 is made up of 16 amino acids. The V gene lost 5 bases and the J gene lost 3 bases, with 19 bases spanning the gap. In DNA form, the CDR3 reads TGTGCCAGCAGCCCCCCAAGGGAAGAATTCGAAGAGACCCAGTACTTC. It translates to CASSPPREEFEETQYF.

The chain employs TRBV11-2 and TRBJ2-5; no reliable D call. The V gene's germline CDR1 is SGHAT and CDR2 FQNNGV. V shed 2 bases and J shed 2 bases, with 12 bases lying between them. The CDR3 has 15 amino acids. CDR3 nucleotide sequence: TGTGCCAGCAGCTTACATAGACACTCGCAAGAGACCCAGTACTTC. The encoded protein is CASSLHRHSQETQYF.

J is TRBJ2-5 and V is TRBV6-6, with D possibly being TRBD1 or TRBD2 (5 bases each). V dropped 5 bases and J dropped 4 bases, with 14 bases sitting between them. The CDR3 covers 14 residues. From germline, CDR1 is MNHNY and CDR2 SVGAGI (reference sequence). CDR3 sequence reads: CASSLMGDLETQYF. In DNA form, the CDR3 reads TGTGCCAGCAGTCTAATGGGGGATCTAGAGACCCAGTACTTC.